The 14 T cell receptor beta chains given below trace back to one sample, sequenced in a study of CD8+CD57+ T cells in acquired aplastic anemia. Individuals selected for sequencing had exhibited CD8+CD57+ cell expansion on flow cytometry. The template for TCR beta VDJ and CDR3 sequence profiling was genomic DNA. TCRdb re-called the reads with MiXCR, one entry per CDR3 protein. The sample yields over 150,000 distinct CDR3 sequences, around 50% seen once. Sequences were obtained from sorted CD4+, CD8+, or CD8+CD57+ T cells (not recorded which) from PBMCs. The receptors were sampled from a human donor with aplastic anemia.

The sample holds many counts of this clonotype. This chain links TRBV7-6 with TRBJ1-2, with 8 bases fitting TRBD1. Trimming removed 4 bases from V and 6 bases from J; junction bases left unmatched: 7. The CDR3 covers 14 residues. Germline assignment: CDR1 SGHVS and CDR2 FNYEAQ. The CDR3 loop is CASSSIRTGNGYTF. Here the CDR3 DNA reads TGTGCCAGCAGCTCTATACGGACAGGGAATGGCTACACCTTC.

Ten or more counts support this clonotype. V is TRBV20-1 and J is TRBJ2-7; D may be TRBD1 (6 bases). Germline V gene sequence: CDR1 DFQATT, CDR2 SNEGSKA (reference sequence). Trimming pared 0 bases from V and 0 bases from J, leaving 27 bases between. CDR3 size: 20 residues. The CDR3 sequence: CSARDITQVTGRADSYEQYF. CDR3 nucleotides: TGCAGTGCTAGAGATATTACCCAAGTGACAGGCCGGGCCGACTCCTACGAGCAGTACTTC.

This clonotype was counted a single time. The J gene is TRBJ1-6, the V gene TRBV10-3; possible D gene TRBD1, 5 bases. The CDR3 runs to 18 residues. Germline CDR1 is ENHRY and CDR2 is SYGVKD. The ends were cut back, 5 bases at V and 1 base at J, with 18 bases in the middle. DNA for the CDR3: TGTGCCATCAGTTCTGGGACCTCCCCGATTTCCTATAATTCACCCCTCCACTTT. This gives the protein CAISSGTSPISYNSPLHF.

This clonotype came up a few times. This sequence joins TRBV20-1 and TRBJ1-1; the D is unclear. The CDR3 loop spans 14 amino acids. The germline V gene has CDR1 DFQATT and CDR2 SNEGSKA (reference sequence). V lost 2 bases to trimming and J lost 1 base, with 11 bases between them. The CDR3 is CSARRSGRNTEAFF. In DNA form, the CDR3 reads TGCAGTGCTAGAAGGTCGGGCAGGAACACTGAAGCTTTCTTT.

This clonotype showed up many times. The V call is TRBV20-1, the J call TRBJ2-5; perhaps TRBD1 as D (6 bases). Trimming pared 3 bases from V and 1 base from J, leaving 9 bases between. Germline CDR1 and CDR2: DFQATT and SNEGSKA (reference sequence). This CDR3 contains 13 residues. The CDR3 region has the DNA TGCAGTGCTAGGGTAGGGGGCCAAGAGACCCAGTACTTC. Translating it yields CSARVGGQETQYF.

The sample holds many counts of this clonotype. The chain links TRBV19 to TRBJ1-1; D call uncertain. The CDR3 loop spans 15 amino acids. V was clipped by 7 bases and J by 3 bases, with 18 bases between them. Germline loops: CDR1 LNHDA, CDR2 SQIVND (reference sequence). CDR3 DNA sequence: TGTGCCAGTAAATTCGGCCCCGGGAGCGACACTGAAGCTTTCTTT. Protein product: CASKFGPGSDTEAFF.

V gene TRBV4-1 combines with J gene TRBJ1-2; the D gene is possibly TRBD1 (6 bases). Germline assignment: CDR1 MGHRA and CDR2 YSYEKL. V was shortened by 0 bases and J by 7 bases, with 12 bases between the two germline ends. CDR3 size: 14 residues. Written as DNA, the CDR3 is TGCGCCAGCAGCCAAGATCAAGGGGGACGTGGCTACACCTTC. Translation: CASSQDQGGRGYTF.

A remark on this clonotype: The CDR3 does not end in the conserved phenylalanine or tryptophan, so this is likely a read error. This chain links TRBV7-6 with TRBJ1-6; D ambiguous. Per the germline V gene, CDR1 is SGHVS and CDR2 is FNYEAQ. The CDR3 length is 12 residues. Trimming left V 5 bases short and J 8 bases short, with 7 bases between. CDR3 in amino acids: CASSINDSPLHS. The CDR3 region has the DNA TGTGCCAGCAGCATAAACGATTCACCCCTCCACTCT.

The rearrangement joins TRBV7-8 to TRBJ2-2; a possible D gene is TRBD1 (6 bases). The CDR3 is made up of 14 amino acids. V was pared by 9 bases and J by 1 base, with 12 bases between. CDR1 is SGHVS and CDR2 is FQNEAQ in the germline V gene. CDR3 coding DNA: TGTGCCAGTAGTTTGGGACAGAACACCGGGGAGCTGTTTTTT. It yields the protein CASSLGQNTGELFF.

This clonotype was counted at least ten times. The chain recombines TRBV9 with TRBJ2-1; 11 bases match TRBD2. V gave up 4 bases and J gave up 3 bases; unmatched junction bases: 6. The length of the CDR3 is 16 residues. Germline CDR1 SGDLS, CDR2 YYNGEE. CDR3 bases: TGTGCCAGCAGCTCGGCTGGGACTAGCGGCTACAATGAGCAGTTCTTC. It specifies CASSSAGTSGYNEQFF.

On this clonotype: With a much larger clone just one base away, this may be a read error. The chain couples TRBV6-5 to TRBJ2-1; a possible D gene is TRBD1 (6 bases). V was shortened by 4 bases and J by 1 base, with 11 bases between the two germline ends. The CDR3 consists of 15 residues. Germline V gene sequence: CDR1 MNHEY, CDR2 SVGAGI. CDR3 sequence (DNA): TGTGCCAGCAGTTCCGGACAGCAATCCTACAATGAGCAGTTCTTC. It codes for CASSSGQQSYNEQFF.

This clonotype has more than one count but fewer than ten. This chain links TRBV24-1 with TRBJ2-3, with TRBD1 as a possible D gene (5 bases). CDR3 length equals 14 residues. Germline-derived CDR1 and CDR2 are KGHDR and SFDVKD. V gave up 3 bases and J gave up 1 base, with 7 bases separating them. The CDR3 loop reads CATSDLRGTDTQYF. The CDR3 bases are TGTGCCACCAGTGATCTCAGGGGCACAGATACGCAGTATTTT.

This sequence joins TRBV7-9 and TRBJ2-3; 9 nucleotides line up with TRBD2. CDR1 is SEHNR, CDR2 FQNEAQ, per germline (reference sequence). Germline trimming cut 2 bases from V and 10 bases from J; bases unmatched to any gene: 4. This CDR3 has 13 residues. The CDR3 DNA reads as TGTGCCAGCAGCTTAAGCGGGGGGAACGCGCAGTATTTT. Protein product: CASSLSGGNAQYF.

In its sample, this clonotype was seen many times. The genes are TRBV5-1 and TRBJ2-5; D is possibly TRBD2 (6 bases). CDR1 and CDR2 (germline): SGHRS, YFSETQ. The CDR3 has 14 amino acids. Trimming removed 5 bases from V and 5 bases from J, with 16 bases in between. CDR3 DNA sequence: TGCGCCAGCAGTAGCCGGGAGCCGAGGGAGACCCAGTACTTC. Translation: CASSSREPRETQYF.